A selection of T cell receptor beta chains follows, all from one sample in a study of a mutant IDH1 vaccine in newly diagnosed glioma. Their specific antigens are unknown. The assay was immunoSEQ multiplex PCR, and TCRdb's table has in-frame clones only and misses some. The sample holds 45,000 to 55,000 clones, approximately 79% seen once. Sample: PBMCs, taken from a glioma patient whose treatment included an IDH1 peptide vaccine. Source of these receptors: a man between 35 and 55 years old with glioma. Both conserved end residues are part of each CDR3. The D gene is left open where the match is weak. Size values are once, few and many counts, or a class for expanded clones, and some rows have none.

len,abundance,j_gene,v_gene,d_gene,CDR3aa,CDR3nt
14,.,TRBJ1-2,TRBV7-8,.,CASSYRVGTGGYTF,TGTGCCAGCAGCTACAGGGTGGGGACGGGGGGCTACACCTTC
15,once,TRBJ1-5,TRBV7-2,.,CASSLDGGSNQPQHF,TGTGCCAGCAGCTTAGACGGGGGCTCCAATCAGCCCCAGCATTTT
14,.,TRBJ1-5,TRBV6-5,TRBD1,CASSLQGTNQPQHF,TGTGCCAGCAGTTTACAGGGGACCAATCAGCCCCAGCATTTT
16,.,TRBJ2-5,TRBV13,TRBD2,CASSFRLAGYQETQYF,TGTGCCAGCAGCTTTCGACTAGCGGGGTACCAAGAGACCCAGTACTTC
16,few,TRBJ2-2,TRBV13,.,CASSFSFSANTGELFF,TGTGCCAGCAGCTTTTCTTTCAGCGCGAACACCGGGGAGCTGTTTTTT
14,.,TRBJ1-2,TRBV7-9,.,CASSLSADNYGYTF,TGTGCCAGCAGCTTATCTGCCGATAACTATGGCTACACCTTC
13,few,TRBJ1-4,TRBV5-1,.,CASSFRPMEKLFF,TGCGCCAGCAGCTTTAGGCCCATGGAAAAACTGTTTTTT
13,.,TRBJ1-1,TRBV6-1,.,CASSESRNTEAFF,TGTGCCAGCAGTGAATCCCGGAACACTGAAGCTTTCTTT
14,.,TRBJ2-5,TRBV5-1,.,CASSLRRIQETQYF,TGCGCCAGCAGCTTAAGACGGATCCAAGAGACCCAGTACTTC
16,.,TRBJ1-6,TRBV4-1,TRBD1,CASNPGGRQGGSTLHF,TGCGCCAGCAACCCGGGGGGGAGACAGGGGGGTTCGACCCTCCACTTT
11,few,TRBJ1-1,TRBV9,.,CASSVVTEAFF,TGTGCCAGCAGCGTAGTCACTGAAGCTTTCTTT
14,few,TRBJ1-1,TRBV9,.,CASSVDWGNTEAFF,TGTGCCAGCAGCGTAGACTGGGGCAACACTGAAGCTTTCTTT
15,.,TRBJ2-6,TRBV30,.,CALPGRISGANVLTF,TGTGCTCTTCCTGGACGCATCTCTGGGGCCAACGTCCTGACTTTC
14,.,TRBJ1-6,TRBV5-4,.,CASSLEGRSRTLHF,TGTGCCAGCAGCTTGGAAGGTAGGAGCCGGACCCTCCACTTT
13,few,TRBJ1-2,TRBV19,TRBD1,CASSRGQVAGYTF,TGTGCCAGTAGTAGGGGACAGGTTGCTGGCTACACCTTC
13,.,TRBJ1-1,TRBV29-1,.,CSVSHGGGTEAFF,TGCAGCGTTTCCCACGGGGGGGGGACTGAAGCTTTCTTT
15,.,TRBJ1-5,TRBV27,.,CASSYEGHSNQPQHF,TGTGCCAGCAGTTATGAGGGTCATAGCAATCAGCCCCAGCATTTT
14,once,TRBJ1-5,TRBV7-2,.,CASSTQGLDQPQHF,TGTGCCAGCAGCACACAGGGACTGGATCAGCCCCAGCATTTT
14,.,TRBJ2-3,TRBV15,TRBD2,CATSRGAGTSGERF,TGTGCCACCAGCAGAGGAGCCGGGACTAGCGGGGAGCGATTT
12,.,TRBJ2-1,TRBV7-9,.,CASSWWTDEQFF,TGTGCCAGCAGCTGGTGGACAGATGAGCAGTTCTTC